These 31 T cell receptor beta chains were all obtained from the same sample, sequenced in a study of OX40 agonist ivuxolimab in advanced cancers. Sequencing was performed with immunoSEQ multiplex PCR; in TCRdb, only in-frame clones are kept and a portion is missing. Of roughly 23,000 clones listed, 85% to 90% are singletons. The sequencing here drew on CD4+ or CD8+ T cells sorted from blood, taken in a trial of the OX40 agonist ivuxolimab. All receptors derive from an adult with an advanced solid tumor such as melanoma, head and neck, liver or kidney cancer.

V gene TRBV6-5 combines with J gene TRBJ2-3; 7 bases map to TRBD1. CDR1 and CDR2 from the germline V gene are MNHEY and SVGAGI. The CDR3 is 15 residues long. Unmatched junction bases numbered 6, after V lost 6 bases and J lost 0 bases. CDR3 DNA sequence: TGTGCCAGCAGCCTGGACAGGATGAGCACAGATACGCAGTATTTT. It specifies CASSLDRMSTDTQYF.

The rearrangement links TRBV7-9 to TRBJ2-5; D is unclear. Trimming took 1 base from V and 4 from J, leaving 10 bases between them. The V gene's germline CDR1 is SEHNR and CDR2 FQNEAQ (reference sequence). The CDR3 runs to 14 residues. The DNA for the CDR3 is TGTGCCAGCAGCTTAGGATGGTTAGGAGAGACCCAGTACTTC. It encodes CASSLGWLGETQYF. Complete variable domain (other parts from reference TRBV7-9 and TRBJ2-5): DTGVSQNPRHKITKRGQNVTFRCDPISEHNRLYWYRQTLGQGPEFLTYFQNEAQLEKSRLLSDRFSAERPKGSFSTLEIQRTEQGDSAMYLCASSLGWLGETQYFGPGTRLLVL.

This clone was observed a single time. J is TRBJ2-1 and V is TRBV5-4, with D unclear. This CDR3 region has 12 residues. Germline lookup yields CDR1 SGHNT and CDR2 YYREEE (reference sequence). The V end lost 9 bases, the J end lost 0 bases, and 7 bases lay between the germline ends. CDR3 coding DNA: TGTGCCACCACGAGCTCCTACAATGAGCAGTTCTTC. Translation gives CATTSSYNEQFF.

The chain recombines TRBV29-1 with TRBJ2-5; D remains unclear. The CDR3 covers 12 residues. The V end was cut by 5 bases, the J end by 0 bases, with 7 bases between. Germline lookup yields CDR1 SQVTM and CDR2 ANQGSEA. DNA for the CDR3: TGCAGCGTTCCAGGCTACCAAGAGACCCAGTACTTC. Its protein is CSVPGYQETQYF.

CDR3 nucleotide sequence: TGTGCCAGTAGTTTAAACGGCGGAGGCACTGAAGCTTTCTTT. It encodes CASSLNGGGTEAFF. The chain joins TRBV19 to TRBJ1-1; D gene uncertain. The CDR3 sequence is 14 residues long. Trimming removed 5 bases at V and 4 bases at J, with 14 bases between. Germline CDR1 is LNHDA and CDR2 is SQIVND (reference sequence).

This clone appeared a single time. The rearrangement links TRBV11-2 to TRBJ2-7; D is possibly TRBD1 (6 bases). CDR3 length: 13 residues. Germline V lookup: CDR1 SGHAT, CDR2 FQNNGV. Trimming pared 2 bases from V and 9 bases from J, leaving 14 bases between. The CDR3 reads CASSLWTADGQYF. In nucleotides, the CDR3 is TGTGCCAGCAGCTTATGGACAGCCGACGGGCAGTACTTC.

V gene TRBV4-2 combines with J gene TRBJ2-1; 11 nucleotides match TRBD2. The germline gives CDR1 LGHNA, CDR2 YNFKEQ. J was trimmed by 2 bases and V by 4 bases; bases with no gene match: 7. The CDR3 is 17 amino acids. The CDR3: CASSPSPGLAAYNEQFF. The CDR3 DNA follows: TGTGCCAGCAGCCCCTCCCCGGGACTAGCGGCCTACAATGAGCAGTTCTTC.

This chain joins TRBV7-9 and TRBJ1-2; tentative D call: TRBD1 (6 bases). This CDR3 contains 14 residues. CDR1 SEHNR and CDR2 FQNEAQ come from the germline V gene (reference sequence). Trimming stripped 1 base from V and 4 bases from J, with 10 bases between. DNA of the CDR3: TGTGCCAGCAGCTTAGAGGGGGGCTTCTATGGCTACACCTTC. It translates to CASSLEGGFYGYTF.

The V call is TRBV28, the J call TRBJ2-7; D may be TRBD1 (5 bases). The V gene's germline CDR1 is MDHEN and CDR2 SYDVKM. This CDR3 spans 11 amino acids. Trimming took off 7 bases at V and 5 bases at J, with 9 bases between the two ends. The CDR3 nucleotides read TGTGCCAGCACGCAGGGTGACGAGCAGTACTTC. Translation: CASTQGDEQYF.

The chain couples TRBV27 to TRBJ2-2; TRBD1 is a possible D gene (5 bases). The CDR3 is made up of 15 amino acids. CDR1 and CDR2 (germline): MNHEY, SMNVEV (reference sequence). Trimming pared 7 bases from V and 4 bases from J, leaving 16 bases between. CDR3 amino acids: CASKAFSGSTGELFF. DNA of the CDR3: TGTGCCAGCAAAGCCTTTTCAGGGTCCACCGGGGAGCTGTTTTTT.

The rearrangement uses TRBV7-6 and TRBJ2-5; 9 bases are shared with TRBD2. Germline trimming cut 4 bases from V and 5 bases from J; bases unmatched to any gene: 8. CDR1 and CDR2 (germline): SGHVS, FNYEAQ. The CDR3 loop spans 15 amino acids. CDR3 amino acids: CASSSVAGGLETQYF. The CDR3 DNA reads TGTGCCAGCAGCTCCGTGGCGGGGGGGCTGGAGACCCAGTACTTC.

This chain links TRBV27 with TRBJ1-1, with D unresolved. The V end was cut by 3 bases, the J end by 6 bases, with 17 bases between. The germline V gene has CDR1 MNHEY and CDR2 SMNVEV (reference sequence). The CDR3 is 15 residues long. CDR3 DNA: TGTGCCAGCAGTTTCCTACCAACAGAGAGGGCTGAAGCTTTCTTT. This encodes CASSFLPTERAEAFF.

The chain combines TRBV5-1 with TRBJ2-7; D may be TRBD2 (7 bases). The CDR3 runs 14 residues. Germline V gene sequence: CDR1 SGHRS, CDR2 YFSETQ. V was cut by 4 bases and J by 3 bases, with 14 bases left in between. This chain's CDR3 is CASSQLRGGYEQYF. DNA for the CDR3: TGCGCCAGCAGCCAACTTAGGGGGGGCTACGAGCAGTACTTC.

CDR3 coding DNA: TGTGCCAGCAGCTTAGCGCAGAGCGGGGGGTCCCATGAGCAGTTCTTC. As protein: CASSLAQSGGSHEQFF. The V and J genes are TRBV7-6 and TRBJ2-1, with 9 nucleotides matching TRBD2. The CDR3 sequence is 16 residues long. V trimming: 0 bases; J trimming: 8 bases; junction bases outside the gene matches: 8. Germline V gene sequence: CDR1 SGHVS, CDR2 FNYEAQ.

The V call is TRBV6-6, the J call TRBJ1-1, with 10 nucleotides matching TRBD1. The V and J ends lost 0 bases and 6 bases, in that order; junction bases with no gene match: 7. The CDR3 runs to 16 residues. Germline lookup yields CDR1 MNHNY and CDR2 SVGAGI (reference sequence). The chain's CDR3 is CASSYSTETGGAEAFF. The DNA for the CDR3 is TGTGCCAGCAGTTACTCGACCGAGACAGGGGGCGCTGAAGCTTTCTTT.

The chain uses TRBV9 and TRBJ1-4, with D hard to call. CDR1 and CDR2 (germline): SGDLS, YYNGEE. The CDR3 is 17 amino acids. Trimming took 4 bases from V and 0 from J, leaving 16 bases between them. CDR3 nucleotides: TGTGCCAGCAGCACCCCCGGTTTCGGCGCAACTAATGAAAAACTGTTTTTT. Protein product: CASSTPGFGATNEKLFF.

This clone was observed a single time. The chain is built from TRBV19 and TRBJ1-6, with a weak D call TRBD1 (5 bases). CDR1 and CDR2 from the germline V gene are LNHDA and SQIVND (reference sequence). This CDR3 is built from 15 residues. V lost 3 bases and J 4 bases, leaving 10 bases between the germline ends. This CDR3 is CASSIRQGYNSPLHF. The CDR3 DNA follows: TGTGCCAGTAGTATCCGGCAGGGTTATAATTCACCCCTCCACTTT.

The chain links TRBV5-4 to TRBJ1-2; D remains unclear. The CDR3 loop spans 14 amino acids. V dropped 6 bases and J dropped 1 base, with 13 bases sitting between them. CDR1 is SGHNT and CDR2 is YYREEE in the germline V gene (reference sequence). The CDR3 DNA reads as TGTGCCAGCATCCCGGACGGATATAACTATGGCTACACCTTC. Translating gives CASIPDGYNYGYTF. Full variable domain (rest looked up from reference TRBV5-4 and TRBJ1-2): ETGVTQSPTHLIKTRGQQVTLRCSSQSGHNTVSWYQQALGQGPQFIFQYYREEENGRGNFPPRFSGLQFPNYSSELNVNALELDDSALYLCASIPDGYNYGYTFGSGTRLTVV.

This clone was recorded once. The chain is built from TRBV14 and TRBJ2-3; D gene ambiguous. CDR1 and CDR2 from the germline V gene are SGHDN and FVKESK. The CDR3 sequence is 17 residues long. V lost 3 bases to trimming and J lost 7 bases, with 23 bases between them. CDR3 region: CASSHFQPSPSGNTQYF. CDR3 DNA sequence: TGTGCCAGCAGCCACTTTCAGCCCTCCCCAAGTGGGAATACGCAGTATTTT.

The chain employs TRBV27 and TRBJ2-3; 16 bases agree with TRBD2. Per germline, CDR1 MNHEY and CDR2 SMNVEV (reference sequence). V shed 7 bases, J shed 4 bases, and the junction held 8 bases outside the gene matches. This CDR3 has 17 amino acids. The CDR3 sequence is CASTPGLAGGRADTQYF. The CDR3 DNA reads as TGTGCCAGCACCCCGGGACTAGCGGGGGGGCGGGCAGATACGCAGTATTTT.

This chain uses TRBV28 with TRBJ1-6; 7 bases fit TRBD1. The length of the CDR3 is 17 residues. V shed 6 bases, J shed 0 bases, and the junction held 8 bases outside the gene matches. Germline V gene lookup returns CDR1 MDHEN and CDR2 SYDVKM. Here the CDR3 DNA reads TGTGCCAGCAGGCGAGACAGGGAGAGCTCCTATAATTCACCCCTCCACTTT. Protein product: CASRRDRESSYNSPLHF.

This chain joins TRBV6-6 and TRBJ1-1, with TRBD1 matching 10 bases. Germline CDR1 MNHNY, CDR2 SVGAGI (reference sequence). Germline trimming cut 5 bases from V and 1 base from J; bases unmatched to any gene: 7. The CDR3 contains 16 residues. CDR3 coding DNA: TGTGCCAGCAGTCTGACAGGGGGCTGGGGGAACACTGAAGCTTTCTTT. Protein: CASSLTGGWGNTEAFF.

This clone was seen only a few times. This chain uses TRBV27 with TRBJ2-1; 8 bases match TRBD1. The CDR3 is made up of 13 amino acids. Germline assignment: CDR1 MNHEY and CDR2 SMNVEV (reference sequence). Unmatched junction bases numbered 3, after V lost 2 bases and J lost 9 bases. This CDR3 is CASSLATGVEQFF. The CDR3 coding sequence is TGTGCCAGCAGTTTAGCGACAGGGGTTGAGCAGTTCTTC.

V gene TRBV9 combines with J gene TRBJ2-2; the D gene is possibly TRBD1 (6 bases). In germline, CDR1 is SGDLS, CDR2 YYNGEE. Trimming took off 3 bases at V and 0 bases at J, with 12 bases between the two ends. The CDR3 has 16 amino acids. CDR3 nucleotides: TGTGCCAGCAGCGCGAAGGGACACTCGAACACCGGGGAGCTGTTTTTT. Its translation is CASSAKGHSNTGELFF.

The chain is built from TRBV5-6 and TRBJ2-1; D gene ambiguous. The V and J ends lost 3 bases and 6 bases respectively, with 10 bases between them. This CDR3 has 13 amino acids. The germline V gene encodes CDR1 SGHDT and CDR2 YYEEEE. The DNA of the CDR3 is TGTGCCAGCAGCTCCGACTCCCCCAATGAGCAGTTCTTC. Encoded protein: CASSSDSPNEQFF.

The rearrangement links TRBV4-2 to TRBJ2-7; D is uncertain. Trimming removed 0 bases at V and 4 bases at J, with 4 bases between. The CDR3 consists of 12 residues. Germline V lookup: CDR1 LGHNA, CDR2 YNFKEQ. CDR3 loop: CASSQDIYEQYF. The CDR3 region has the DNA TGTGCCAGCAGCCAAGACATTTACGAGCAGTACTTC.

This sequence joins TRBV5-8 and TRBJ2-7, with D possibly TRBD1 on 5 matching bases. The CDR3 sequence is 16 residues long. V was shortened by 2 bases and J by 2 bases, with 17 bases between the two germline ends. Germline V CDR1 and CDR2: SGHTS, YDEGEE. CDR3 nucleotides: TGTGCCAGCAGCTTCAAGTGGGGCAGGGCCCCCTACGAGCAGTACTTC. Encoded protein: CASSFKWGRAPYEQYF.

This sequence joins TRBV6-1 and TRBJ1-1; possible D gene TRBD1, 5 bases. The CDR3 runs 12 residues. Germline V lookup: CDR1 MNHNS, CDR2 SASEGT. V gave up 7 bases and J gave up 6 bases, with 12 bases separating them. CDR3 sequence: CASNQRGSEAFF. The DNA of the CDR3 is TGTGCCAGCAACCAGAGGGGCTCTGAAGCTTTCTTT.

V is TRBV19 and J is TRBJ1-5; no definite D call. Germline V gene lookup returns CDR1 LNHDA and CDR2 SQIVND (reference sequence). The CDR3 is 14 residues long. The V end lost 7 bases, the J end lost 3 bases, and 13 bases lay between the germline ends. CDR3 residues: CASKEGFSNQPQHF. In DNA form, the CDR3 reads TGTGCCAGTAAAGAAGGGTTCTCCAATCAGCCCCAGCATTTT.

This chain connects TRBV11-3 to TRBJ2-7, with 7 nucleotides matching TRBD1. The germline CDR1 and CDR2 sequences are SGHNT and YENEEA. The CDR3 covers 15 residues. Germline trimming cut 1 base from V and 3 bases from J; bases unmatched to any gene: 6. In DNA form, the CDR3 reads TGTGCCAGCAGCTTAGGGACAGGTGGGATCTACGAGCAGTACTTC. Protein sequence: CASSLGTGGIYEQYF.

The chain joins TRBV4-1 to TRBJ2-1; TRBD1 matches 7 bases. The CDR3 runs to 17 residues. CDR1 and CDR2 from the germline V gene are MGHRA and YSYEKL. V was clipped by 0 bases and J by 7 bases; unmatched bases: 12. This CDR3 is CASSQDNVPGQLNEQFF. CDR3 DNA: TGCGCCAGCAGCCAAGATAATGTCCCGGGACAGTTGAATGAGCAGTTCTTC.